This T cell receptor beta chain comes out of a study of T-cell memory formation after mild COVID-19. Via MiXCR, TCRdb re-called the 5' RACE reads, giving one row per CDR3 protein. Of 270,000 or so distinct CDR3 sequences detected, 16% appear once; the ten largest clones hold 20% to 25%. Study-wide results and limits: Pre-infection memory harbored some responding clones, suggesting cross-reactive memory joined. CD4+ contracting clones were found mainly in CM and EM, and CD8+ ones in EMRA.

This clonotype appeared a few times. Its antigen is unidentified. V lost 4 bases to trimming and J lost 6 bases, with 12 bases between them. Germline V lookup: CDR1 SQVTM, CDR2 ANQGSEA. The CDR3 has 12 residues. The sequenced sample was PBMCs or a T cell subset sorted from them (not recorded which). J is TRBJ2-5 and V is TRBV29-1, with D possibly being TRBD1 (6 bases). The TCR originated in a man aged 18 to 35 who had mild COVID-19 (a few samples of this study predate the infection). Cell type and time point are not known. CDR3 in amino acids: CSVGGGAKTQYF. CDR3 coding DNA: TGCAGCGTTGGAGGGGGAGCGAAGACCCAGTACTTC.